This T cell receptor (beta chain) was sequenced in a study of blood T cell repertoires in COVID-19. Study overall: COVID-19 samples, acute and convalescent, were from the United States, Italy and Spain. PBMCs, B-cell-depleted T cells, or T cells provided the cDNA or gDNA that made up the material.

CDR1 SGHVS and CDR2 FNYEAQ come from the germline V gene. The J segment lost 2 bases and the V segment lost 5 bases, leaving 4 bases of the junction unmatched. The CDR3 has 15 amino acids. How the authors handled the data: Estimated nucleated cell counts came from reference gene primer amplification. Repertoires were generated with immunoSEQ multiplex PCR, while TCRdb's copy carries only in-frame clones and drops some. V and J calls and clone size are as listed in that table; D and trimming were resolved from the DNA. The repertoire consists of 55,000 to 80,000 clones, with around 83% occurring once and the leading ten covering 10% to 15%.

The TCR sequence derives from a human donor in a cohort sampled during active COVID-19. This sequence joins TRBV7-6 and TRBJ1-4; the match to TRBD1 covers 8 bases. The sample was peripheral blood. DNA of the CDR3: TGTGCCAGCAGCCCAGGGGGCACCACTAATGAAAAACTGTTTTTT. This gives the protein CASSPGGTTNEKLFF.